This section outlines one T cell receptor (beta chain) sequence together with its context. This record comes from a study of blood T cell repertoires in COVID-19. About the research overall: T cells, B-cell-depleted T cells, or PBMCs provided the cDNA or gDNA that served as material.

V was trimmed by 2 bases and J by 6 bases, leaving 7 bases between them. Germline V lookup: CDR1 SGHTA, CDR2 FQGNSA. This CDR3 is 12 amino acids long. This study enrolled people aged 18 to 89 from around 26 US geographic areas. The data were produced by immunoSEQ multiplex PCR, yet TCRdb's version contains in-frame clones alone and is incomplete. The sample records 210,000 or so clones, more than 70% being singletons. This receptor was taken from a man aged 25-45 years with acute COVID-19. The sample consisted of PBMCs or T cells enriched from blood (not recorded which). The chain has TRBV7-2 and TRBJ1-1; D is unclear. The CDR3 protein is CASSLLGAEAFF. The CDR3 bases are TGTGCCAGCAGCTTATTAGGAGCTGAAGCTTTCTTT.